This T cell receptor beta chain was found in a study of blood T cell repertoires in COVID-19. Germline V gene data show CDR1 as MNHEY and CDR2 as SVGAGI. V shed 8 bases and J 6 bases; nucleotides not matched to a gene: 6. CDR3 size: 13 residues. Original analysis: Using reference gene primer amplification, nucleated cell counts were estimated. TCRdb's table, derived via immunoSEQ multiplex PCR, lists solely in-frame clones and lacks some. V and J calls plus clone size are reproduced from that table; the DNA served to infer D and trimming. Counted here are around 200,000 clones, approximately 82% occurring once; the ten biggest clones make up roughly 8.8%.

Specimen: peripheral blood. This clonotype was sampled from a woman aged 45-65 years with acute or convalescent COVID-19. The chain carries TRBV6-5 and TRBJ2-1, with TRBD1 identical over 8 bases. CDR3 DNA sequence: TGTGCCAGCTGGAGACAGGGGTCCAATGAGCAGTTCTTC. Its translation: CASWRQGSNEQFF.